The entry that follows covers one TCR beta chain sequence. Its antigen is unidentified. These data come from a study of beta chain features in type 1 diabetes. Whole-study results and caveats: Patients with type 1 diabetes showed fewer VDJ junction insertions and more deletions. Type 1 diabetes patients had TCRB CDR3s that were shorter (moderately but significantly so) in all four CD4+ subsets.

The isolated RNA, all of it, was reverse transcribed, so expressed TCRB transcripts were what got sequenced. TCRdb's copy holds only in-frame clones and misses some; the assay was immunoSEQ multiplex PCR. Of roughly 730,000 clones in the sample, 13% are singletons; the top ten hold approximately 0.022%. Germline-derived CDR1 and CDR2 are SEHNR and FQNEAQ (reference sequence). V was shortened by 4 bases and J by 3 bases, with 13 bases between the two germline ends. This CDR3 is built from 14 residues. The clonotype originates from a man aged 18 to 29 with type 1 diabetes. Specimen: naive CD4+ T cells from blood. The gene calls are TRBV7-9 and TRBJ2-7; no firm D call. CDR3 region: CASSSPPGNYEQYF. The DNA for the CDR3 is TGTGCCAGCAGCTCCCCTCCTGGTAACTACGAGCAGTACTTC.